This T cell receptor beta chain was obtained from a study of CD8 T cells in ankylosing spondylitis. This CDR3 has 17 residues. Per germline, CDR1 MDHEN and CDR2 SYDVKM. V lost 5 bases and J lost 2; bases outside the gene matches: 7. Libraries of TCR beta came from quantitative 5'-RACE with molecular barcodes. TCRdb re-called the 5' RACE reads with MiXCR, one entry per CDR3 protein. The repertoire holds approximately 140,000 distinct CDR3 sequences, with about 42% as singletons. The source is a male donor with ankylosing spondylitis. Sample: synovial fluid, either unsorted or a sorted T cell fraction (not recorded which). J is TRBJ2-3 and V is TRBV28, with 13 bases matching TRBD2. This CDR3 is CASSPRTSGSFTDTQYF. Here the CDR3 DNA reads TGTGCCAGCAGTCCGAGGACTAGCGGGAGTTTCACAGATACGCAGTATTTT.